These 26 T cell receptor beta chains were all obtained from the same sample, sequenced in a study of shared clonotypes between healthy human individuals. Terminally differentiated effector memory CD45RA+ cells were excluded by CCR7 positive selection of CD45RO-negative cells. TCRdb's table, derived via immunoSEQ multiplex PCR, lists solely in-frame clones and lacks some. The repertoire holds hundreds of thousands of clones, with roughly 96% as singletons. Specimen: naive CD8+ T cells sorted from blood. The receptors were sampled from a woman aged 30 to 39 in good health.

As regards this clone: Additional DNA sequences in this sample encode the identical CDR3. The gene calls are TRBV7-9 and TRBJ2-7; D is perhaps TRBD1 (6 bases). The V gene's germline CDR1 is SEHNR and CDR2 FQNEAQ (reference sequence). V was cut by 5 bases and J by 0 bases, with 8 bases left in between. The CDR3 contains 13 residues. This CDR3 reads CASSQDSSYEQYF. The CDR3 nucleotides read TGTGCCAGCAGCCAGGACAGCTCCTACGAGCAGTACTTC. The full variable domain, rest sourced from reference TRBV7-9 and TRBJ2-7, is DTGVSQNPRHKITKRGQNVTFRCDPISEHNRLYWYRQTLGQGPEFLTYFQNEAQLEKSRLLSDRFSAERPKGSFSTLEIQRTEQGDSAMYLCASSQDSSYEQYFGPGTRLTVT.

The chain couples TRBV27 to TRBJ2-3, with D unresolved. Germline V lookup: CDR1 MNHEY, CDR2 SMNVEV (reference sequence). The CDR3 has 14 amino acids. V was pared by 1 base and J by 2 bases, with 7 bases between. CDR3 sequence reads: CASSLYSDTDTQYF. The CDR3 DNA follows: TGTGCCAGCAGTTTATATTCTGACACAGATACGCAGTATTTT.

This chain joins TRBV28 and TRBJ1-1; 7 bases are shared with TRBD1. CDR1 and CDR2 (germline): MDHEN, SYDVKM. This CDR3 has 13 residues. Trimming removed 8 bases from V and 2 bases from J; junction bases left unmatched: 5. CDR3 bases: TGTGCCAGCGTGGACAGGATTAACACTGAAGCTTTCTTT. It codes for CASVDRINTEAFF.

This clone was observed once. Other nucleotide sequences in the sample specify the same CDR3. The chain employs TRBV28 and TRBJ2-7, with D possibly TRBD1 on 6 matching bases. From germline, CDR1 is MDHEN and CDR2 SYDVKM. Trimming left V 6 bases short and J 2 bases short, with 11 bases between. The CDR3 contains 13 residues. The CDR3 sequence: CASRSQGTYEQYF. CDR3 in DNA: TGTGCCAGCAGATCACAGGGAACCTACGAGCAGTACTTC.

The V and J genes are TRBV6-1 and TRBJ1-5; TRBD1 might be the D (5 bases). The CDR3 contains 15 residues. V lost 5 bases to trimming and J lost 0 bases, with 11 bases between them. CDR1 is MNHNS, CDR2 SASEGT, per germline. The CDR3 region has the DNA TGTGCCAGCAGTAAGGGACGGGATAGCAATCAGCCCCAGCATTTT. It translates to CASSKGRDSNQPQHF.

This rearrangement joins TRBV6-1 to TRBJ1-3; D may be TRBD1 (5 bases). V was clipped by 2 bases and J by 3 bases, with 14 bases between them. CDR3 length: 16 amino acids. CDR1 is MNHNS, CDR2 SASEGT, per germline. CDR3 coding DNA: TGTGCCAGCAGTGAAAGGAAGGGGCGTGTTGGAAACACCATATATTTT. Protein product: CASSERKGRVGNTIYF.

The rearrangement links TRBV4-1 to TRBJ2-2; D is possibly TRBD1 (7 bases). Between the trimmed V and J ends, which lost 1 base and 4 bases, there was a span of 13 bases. This CDR3 has 16 amino acids. CDR1 and CDR2 from the germline V gene are MGHRA and YSYEKL. In DNA form, the CDR3 reads TGCGCCAGCAGCCAAGTGGAGGGACAGATCACCGGGGAGCTGTTTTTT. Its protein is CASSQVEGQITGELFF.

The CDR3 region is CSAEGGDYEQYF. CDR3 in DNA: TGCAGCGCCGAAGGGGGAGACTACGAGCAGTACTTC. The J gene is TRBJ2-7, the V gene TRBV29-1; D perhaps matches TRBD1 (6 bases). The germline gives CDR1 SQVTM, CDR2 ANQGSEA. The CDR3 runs to 12 residues. V dropped 7 bases and J dropped 3 bases, with 13 bases sitting between them.

The chain carries TRBV5-6 and TRBJ2-7; 7 bases are shared with TRBD2. The CDR3 is made up of 16 amino acids. Losses at the gene ends were 6 bases for V and 5 bases for J; bases not matched to a gene: 17. The germline V gene has CDR1 SGHDT and CDR2 YYEEEE. The CDR3 loop reads CASIFWAAGERDEQYF. The CDR3 DNA follows: TGTGCCAGCATTTTTTGGGCGGCGGGAGAAAGGGACGAGCAGTACTTC.

The chain couples TRBV7-9 to TRBJ2-7, with 8 nucleotides matching TRBD1. Germline-derived CDR1 and CDR2 are SEHNR and FQNEAQ (reference sequence). The CDR3 has 15 residues. V trimming: 4 bases; J trimming: 5 bases; junction bases outside the gene matches: 10. The CDR3 here is CASSSAGQGQHEQYF. The CDR3 bases are TGTGCCAGCAGCTCAGCCGGACAGGGTCAGCACGAGCAGTACTTC. The whole variable domain, filled in from reference TRBV7-9 and TRBJ2-7, reads DTGVSQNPRHKITKRGQNVTFRCDPISEHNRLYWYRQTLGQGPEFLTYFQNEAQLEKSRLLSDRFSAERPKGSFSTLEIQRTEQGDSAMYLCASSSAGQGQHEQYFGPGTRLTVT.

As to this clone: This same CDR3 is encoded by further DNA sequences in the sample. The genes are TRBV5-4 and TRBJ2-1; D gene unclear. V gave up 4 bases and J gave up 6 bases, with 5 bases separating them. Per germline, CDR1 SGHNT and CDR2 YYREEE (reference sequence). CDR3 length equals 11 residues. The CDR3 nucleotides are TGTGCCAGCAGCGAACTCAATGAGCAGTTCTTC. It yields the protein CASSELNEQFF.

CDR3 sequence reads: CASSVRFSTGELFF. As DNA, the CDR3 is TGTGCCAGCAGTGTGCGGTTTAGCACCGGGGAGCTGTTTTTT. The V and J genes are TRBV6-6 and TRBJ2-2; no firm D call. The CDR3 extends over 14 amino acids. Between the trimmed V and J ends, which lost 5 bases and 4 bases, there was a span of 11 bases. Germline assignment: CDR1 MNHNY and CDR2 SVGAGI (reference sequence).

This clone came up once. V usage is TRBV19 and J usage is TRBJ1-5, with 9 bases matching TRBD1. CDR1 and CDR2 from the germline V gene are LNHDA and SQIVND (reference sequence). V was pared by 3 bases and J by 6 bases, with 6 bases of the junction left unmatched. This CDR3 comprises 15 residues. Here the CDR3 reads CASSMIQGAVQPQHF. The CDR3, as DNA: TGTGCCAGTAGTATGATACAGGGGGCGGTTCAGCCCCAGCATTTT.

J is TRBJ2-7 and V is TRBV15; D is possibly TRBD2 (6 bases). This CDR3 has 16 amino acids. V lost 0 bases, J lost 1 base, and 13 bases lay in between. Germline CDR1 LNHNV, CDR2 YYDKDF (reference sequence). The chain's CDR3 is CATSRDLARGSYEQYF. DNA for the CDR3: TGTGCCACCAGCAGAGATCTTGCCCGGGGGTCCTACGAGCAGTACTTC.

About this clone: The same CDR3 arises from other DNA sequences in this sample as well. The rearrangement links TRBV27 to TRBJ2-2, with D unresolved. V dropped 0 bases and J dropped 7 bases, with 0 bases sitting between them. The germline CDR1 and CDR2 sequences are MNHEY and SMNVEV (reference sequence). CDR3 size: 11 residues. CDR3 loop: CASSLSGELFF. DNA of the CDR3: TGTGCCAGCAGTTTATCCGGGGAGCTGTTTTTT.

Regarding this clone: This sample also contains other DNA sequences that code for the same CDR3. V and J are TRBV19 and TRBJ2-7, with unresolved D. There are 12 residues in the CDR3. The V end lost 5 bases, the J end lost 3 bases, and 8 bases lay between the germline ends. Germline loops: CDR1 LNHDA, CDR2 SQIVND (reference sequence). The CDR3 DNA reads TGTGCCAGTAGTGACATAGGCTACGAGCAGTACTTC. This translates into CASSDIGYEQYF.

Comment on this clone: At one end the junction does not follow the germline gene, possibly because of a read error. The genes are TRBV4-1 and TRBJ1-5; possibly TRBD1 for D (5 bases). Germline V gives CDR1 MGHRA, CDR2 YSYEKL. This CDR3 comprises 13 residues. This CDR3 is CASSHPDGHLLNF. In nucleotides, the CDR3 is TGCGCCAGCAGCCACCCCGACGGACACCTCTTGAATTTT.

The chain uses TRBV6-4 and TRBJ2-7, with TRBD2 identical over 9 bases. After removal of 6 bases from V and 2 bases from J, the junction contained 5 bases not matched to a gene. The CDR3 has 14 residues. CDR1 is MRHNA, CDR2 SNTAGT, per germline. CDR3 region: CASSPIAGAYEQYF. The CDR3 coding sequence is TGTGCCAGCAGCCCCATAGCGGGAGCCTACGAGCAGTACTTC.

This rearrangement joins TRBV7-9 to TRBJ2-5, with 7 bases fitting TRBD1. The J call is uncertain, as TRBJ2-7 better fits the DNA end. CDR1 is SEHNR and CDR2 is FQNEAQ in the germline V gene (reference sequence). This CDR3 spans 14 amino acids. CDR3 sequence: CASSRTGDTYEQYF. Here the CDR3 DNA reads TGTGCCAGCAGCCGGACAGGAGACACCTACGAGCAGTACTTC.

This chain joins TRBV7-9 and TRBJ1-3, with D hard to call. The V gene's germline CDR1 is SEHNR and CDR2 FQNEAQ (reference sequence). CDR3 length: 16 residues. V shed 4 bases and J shed 7 bases, with 20 bases lying between them. This CDR3 reads CASSSEAGPLRNTIYF. DNA for the CDR3: TGTGCCAGCAGCTCCGAGGCCGGGCCATTGCGGAACACCATATATTTT.

J is TRBJ2-2 and V is TRBV28; 10 nucleotides align to TRBD1. The CDR3 has 18 residues. Germline V gene sequence: CDR1 MDHEN, CDR2 SYDVKM. V shed 6 bases and J 0 bases; nucleotides not matched to a gene: 10. CDR3 sequence: CASRPTTGGSANTGELFF. CDR3 coding DNA: TGTGCCAGCAGGCCGACGACAGGGGGCTCAGCGAACACCGGGGAGCTGTTTTTT.

This chain joins TRBV2 and TRBJ1-5; 7 bases agree with TRBD1. Losses at the gene ends were 7 bases for V and 9 bases for J; bases not matched to a gene: 15. Germline V gene sequence: CDR1 SNHLY, CDR2 FYNNEI. There are 15 residues in the CDR3. This chain's CDR3 is CASTEGTAGGWPQHF. In nucleotides, the CDR3 is TGTGCCAGCACCGAAGGGACAGCGGGGGGTTGGCCCCAGCATTTT.

Remarks on this clone: Different DNA sequences within this sample yield the same CDR3. The chain combines TRBV6-5 with TRBJ1-2; no clear D gene. The germline gives CDR1 MNHEY, CDR2 SVGAGI. Trimming removed 0 bases from V and 6 bases from J, with 14 bases in between. This CDR3 is 15 amino acids long. The CDR3 loop reads CASSYSRGLSDGYTF. The CDR3 coding sequence is TGTGCCAGCAGTTACTCTCGAGGATTGTCGGATGGCTACACCTTC.

This chain links TRBV6-5 with TRBJ2-7; weak D call: TRBD1 (6 bases). Deletions cut 10 bases from V and 2 bases from J, with 21 bases between. This CDR3 comprises 15 residues. Germline CDR1 reads MNHEY; CDR2 reads SVGAGI. The CDR3 is CATHSGAGSPYEQYF. CDR3 coding DNA: TGTGCCACTCACTCAGGGGCAGGGTCGCCCTACGAGCAGTACTTC.

The chain employs TRBV11-2 and TRBJ2-7, with D maybe TRBD1 (7 bases). The ends were cut back, 8 bases at V and 1 base at J, with 18 bases in the middle. In germline, CDR1 is SGHAT, CDR2 FQNNGV. The CDR3 runs 15 residues. CDR3 residues: CASALGGGSSYEQYF. CDR3 bases: TGTGCCAGCGCCCTTGGAGGGGGCTCTTCCTACGAGCAGTACTTC.

In its sample, this clone was seen once. This rearrangement joins TRBV6-5 to TRBJ2-3; 7 nucleotides agree with TRBD2. This CDR3 contains 16 residues. Germline V gene sequence: CDR1 MNHEY, CDR2 SVGAGI. V lost 4 bases, J lost 0 bases, and 7 bases stayed unmatched. The CDR3 DNA sequence: TGTGCCAGCAGTTCCTCCCCTAGCGGAAGCACAGATACGCAGTATTTT. Translating it yields CASSSSPSGSTDTQYF.